This T cell receptor (beta chain) was obtained from a study of neurological immune-mediated disorders. The CDR3 is 14 amino acids. CDR1 is ENHRY and CDR2 is SYGVKD in the germline V gene. V lost 0 bases to trimming and J lost 3 bases, with 9 bases between them. This clonotype was observed at least ten times. The cDNA came from 5'RACE with 10-nucleotide random UMIs. TCRdb passed the 5' RACE reads through MiXCR, listing each CDR3 protein once. The sample lists over 45,000 distinct CDR3 sequences, approximately 3.6% seen once, with roughly 2% in the top ten. Sequences were obtained from CD4+ T cells from blood. The origin of this receptor is a woman in her forties with multiple sclerosis. V gene TRBV10-3 combines with J gene TRBJ2-7; a weak D match, TRBD1 (5 bases). The DNA of the CDR3 is TGTGCCATCAGTGAGTCGGCACAGGACTACGAGCAGTACTTC. This gives the protein CAISESAQDYEQYF.